This TCR beta chain was observed in a study of blood T cell repertoires in COVID-19. Overall study context: Nucleic acid was either cDNA or gDNA, and it came from T cells, B-cell-depleted T cells, or PBMCs.

Germline assignment: CDR1 MDHEN and CDR2 SYDVKM. CDR3 length equals 12 residues. TCRdb's table, derived via immunoSEQ multiplex PCR, lists solely in-frame clones and lacks some. This sample has roughly 240,000 clones, with less than 90% found just once. A remark on this clone: A junction end diverges from the germline sequence, so it may reflect a read error.

The sample consisted of peripheral blood. The chain carries TRBV28 and TRBJ2-1; the D is unclear. The origin of this receptor is a man in his sixties who had recovered from COVID-19. The CDR3, as DNA: TGTGCCAGCAGTTCCCCTCGGCGAAATGGGCTCTTC. Amino acids: CASSSPRRNGLF.